There are many counts of the clone carrying this T cell receptor (beta chain). As yet, its antigen is unknown. With 5 bases removed from V and 5 bases from J, the gap between germline ends came to 8 bases. Germline assignment: CDR1 SGHTA and CDR2 FQGNSA. There are 12 residues in the CDR3. The entry originates in a study of T-cell reconstitution after alpha-beta-depleted transplantation in children. Study-wide findings and caveats: Recipient T cells and thymic progenitors that survived gave rise to the high TCRbeta diversity observed at day 60 in some patients. One year post-transplant, T-cell counts and diversity were largely derived from T cells produced anew. Several hundred graft clones that had expanded were reportedly the source of alpha-beta T cells about two months after transplant.

Researchers prepared the TCRbeta library using unique molecular identifiers, the study reports. TCRdb passed the PCR reads through MiXCR, listing each CDR3 protein once. The table includes about 200,000 distinct CDR3 sequences, around 7.7% detected once. Sample: PBMCs, mostly from graft donor cells, taken 360 days after TCRalphabeta/CD19-depleted stem cell transplant. The sequence derives from a male patient aged 2 to 9 who had a stem cell transplant for acute myeloid leukemia, so the T cells may come from the graft donor. This chain uses TRBV7-2 with TRBJ2-3; no clear D gene. The CDR3 sequence is CASSPSGDTQYF. DNA of the CDR3: TGTGCCAGCAGCCCATCTGGAGATACGCAGTATTTT. The entire variable domain, with the rest obtained from reference TRBV7-2 and TRBJ2-3, is as follows: GAGVSQSPSNKVTEKGKDVELRCDPISGHTALYWYRQSLGQGLEFLIYFQGNSAPDKSGLPSDRFSAERTGGSVSTLTIQRTQQEDSAVYLCASSPSGDTQYFGPGTRLTVL.